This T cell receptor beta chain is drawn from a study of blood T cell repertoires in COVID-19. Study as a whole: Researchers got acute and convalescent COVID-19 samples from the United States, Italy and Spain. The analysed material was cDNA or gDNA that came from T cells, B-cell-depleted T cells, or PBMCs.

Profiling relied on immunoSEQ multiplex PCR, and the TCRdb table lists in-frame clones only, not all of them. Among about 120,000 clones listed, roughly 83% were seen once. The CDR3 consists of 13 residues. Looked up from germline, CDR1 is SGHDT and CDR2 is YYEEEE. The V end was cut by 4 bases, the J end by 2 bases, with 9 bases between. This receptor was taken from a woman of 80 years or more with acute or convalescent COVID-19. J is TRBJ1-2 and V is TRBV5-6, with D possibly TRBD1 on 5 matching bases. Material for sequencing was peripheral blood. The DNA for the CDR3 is TGTGCCAGCAGCCCGGGGGAAAACTATGGCTACACCTTC. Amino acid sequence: CASSPGENYGYTF.